This T cell receptor (beta chain) was sequenced during a study of shared clonotypes between healthy human individuals. Study results and limitations: Read depth was anticipated to influence clonotype sharing among donors.

CDR3 length: 14 residues. Germline-derived CDR1 and CDR2 are SGHTA and FQGNSA. V dropped 1 base and J dropped 1; count of bases not matched to a gene: 1. The study ran the assay at deep level. In the study's own analysis: In the immunoSEQ data, sequences were junction-only and lacked quality scores, so filtering differed. Some clones are missing from TCRdb's copy, which holds only in-frame ones; the method was immunoSEQ multiplex PCR. D and trimming come from the DNA, and the V and J calls and clone size come from that table. The sample has 470,000 or so clones, more than 65% seen once. Notes on this clone: Its matching antigen is unknown. In the same sample, other DNA sequences code for this CDR3.

This clonotype was obtained from a woman aged 40 to 50 in good health. Some clones in this sample may be carry-over from other donors' samples. The sample consisted of PBMCs. The gene calls are TRBV7-2 and TRBJ2-7; TRBD1 aligns across 7 bases. The CDR3 loop is CASSLGTGSYEQYF. CDR3 in DNA: TGTGCCAGCAGCTTAGGGACAGGTTCCTACGAGCAGTACTTC. Together with reference TRBV7-2 and TRBJ2-7, the CDR3 gives the full variable domain: GAGVSQSPSNKVTEKGKDVELRCDPISGHTALYWYRQSLGQGLEFLIYFQGNSAPDKSGLPSDRFSAERTGGSVSTLTIQRTQQEDSAVYLCASSLGTGSYEQYFGPGTRLTVT.